The present T cell receptor beta chain was sequenced within a study of T cell repertoires in cytomegalovirus infection. In the study overall: Use of recently identified HLA-C-restricted and well-studied HLA-B-restricted CMV epitopes was part of the study.

TCRdb used MiXCR to reprocess the reads, holding one entry per CDR3 protein. Here the sample spans fewer than 1,000,000 distinct CDR3 sequences, more than 25% being singletons. The CDR3 loop spans 14 amino acids. Per the germline V gene, CDR1 is DFQATT and CDR2 is SNEGSKA (reference sequence). V was clipped by 0 bases and J by 5 bases, with 13 bases between them. A word on this clonotype: The target antigen is unknown.

The specimen comprised cultured CD8+ T cells from PBMCs, sampled from culture after CMV antigen stimulation. The chain has TRBV20-1 and TRBJ1-1, with a weak D call TRBD1 (6 bases). This TCR was sampled from a human donor in good health (CMV status not recorded). Some clones in this sample may be carry-over from other donors' samples. The CDR3 protein is CSARDLQGRTEAFF. Here the CDR3 DNA reads TGCAGTGCTAGAGATCTCCAGGGGAGGACTGAAGCTTTCTTT.